This T cell receptor (beta chain) was identified in a study of blood T cell repertoires in COVID-19. This clone has a handful of counts. The germline V gene has CDR1 SGHRS and CDR2 YFSETQ. This CDR3 region has 15 residues. V dropped 4 bases and J dropped 5; count of bases not matched to a gene: 6. Here immunoSEQ multiplex PCR was the method, and the copy in TCRdb shows in-frame clones only, minus some. Of approximately 110,000 clones in the sample, roughly 85% were seen once. Sequencing was performed on peripheral blood. The TCR sequence derives from a woman aged 55-70 years with COVID-19, enrolled during active disease. The chain employs TRBV5-1 and TRBJ2-1; 10 bases are shared with TRBD2. Here the CDR3 reads CASSPWTSGDNEQFF. DNA for the CDR3: TGCGCCAGCAGCCCCTGGACTAGCGGCGACAATGAGCAGTTCTTC.